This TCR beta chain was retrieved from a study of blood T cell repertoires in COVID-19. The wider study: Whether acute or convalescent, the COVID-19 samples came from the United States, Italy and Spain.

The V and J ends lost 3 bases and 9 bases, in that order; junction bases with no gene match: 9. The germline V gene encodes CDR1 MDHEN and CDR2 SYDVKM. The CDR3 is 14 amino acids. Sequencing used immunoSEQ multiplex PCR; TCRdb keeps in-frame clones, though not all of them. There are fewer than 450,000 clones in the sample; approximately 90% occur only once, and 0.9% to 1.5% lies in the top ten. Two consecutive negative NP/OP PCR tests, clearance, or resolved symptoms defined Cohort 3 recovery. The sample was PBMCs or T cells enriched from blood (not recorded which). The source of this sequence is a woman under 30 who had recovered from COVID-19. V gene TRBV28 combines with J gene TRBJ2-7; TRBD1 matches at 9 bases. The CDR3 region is CASSFRTGAYRQYF. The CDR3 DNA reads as TGTGCCAGCAGTTTTAGGACAGGGGCTTACAGGCAGTACTTC.